This TCR beta chain was found in a study of identical twins. General study points: Conclusions were based on cross-sectional statistical analysis, without following the same donors. Memory repertoires lacked the insertion deficit that abundant cord blood beta clonotypes showed.

TCRdb reprocessed the 5' RACE reads via MiXCR and lists one record per CDR3 protein. The sample holds about 530,000 distinct CDR3 sequences, roughly 15% seen once. Of note for this clonotype: What it recognizes is unknown.

This CDR3 is 14 amino acids long. CDR1 and CDR2 from the germline V gene are LGHDT and YNNKEL (reference sequence). The V gene lost 0 bases and the J gene lost 10 bases, with 12 bases spanning the gap. The same data also contributed to another study, on yellow fever vaccine responses in identical twins.

The sequenced material came from CD4+ T cells sorted from blood. The chain has TRBV3-1 and TRBJ2-2; D may be TRBD2 (6 bases). The sequence came from a woman aged 18-29 years in good health. The DNA of the CDR3 is TGTGCCAGCAGCCAAGATCGACTAGTGGCGGAGCTGTTTTTT. This encodes CASSQDRLVAELFF. The full variable domain, its missing parts supplied by reference TRBV3-1 and TRBJ2-2, is DTAVSQTPKYLVTQMGNDKSIKCEQNLGHDTMYWYKQDSKKFLKIMFSYNNKELIINETVPNRFSPKSPDKAHLNLHINSLELGDSAVYFCASSQDRLVAELFFGEGSRLTVL.